The clone carrying this TCR beta chain was observed a few times. Its specificity is not known. Some clones are missing from TCRdb's copy, which holds only in-frame ones; the method was immunoSEQ multiplex PCR. Listed for the sample are about 14,000 clones, none seen a single time. The data are from a study of T cells after posttransplantation cyclophosphamide. Study findings and constraints: Skin or GI-infiltrating T cells shared few TRB sequences with blood. Later post-transplant blood repertoires were often dominated by donor CD8+ memory clones. After PTCy, TRB diversity resembled that of CNI/methotrexate controls.

Treatment was busulfan-fludarabine conditioning, a marrow graft, and cyclophosphamide on days +3 and +4. J was trimmed by 8 bases and V by 7 bases; bases with no gene match: 10. CDR1 and CDR2 (germline): MDHEN, SYDVKM. The CDR3 is 14 amino acids. The source is a female patient aged 40 to 50 who received an allogeneic stem cell transplant from a related donor, was CMV-positive, and had no GVHD. Some of the T cells might come from the graft donor. The rearrangement links TRBV28 to TRBJ1-2; 10 bases map to TRBD1. The material sequenced was PBMCs, taken more than 1,000 days after allogeneic stem cell transplant with posttransplant cyclophosphamide. CDR3 loop: CASTWGTGVGGYTF. The DNA of the CDR3 is TGTGCCAGCACCTGGGGGACAGGGGTGGGCGGCTACACCTTC.